A selection of T cell receptor beta chains follows, all from one sample in a study of human T cells and chemical hapten exposure. TCRdb reprocessed the RACE reads with MiXCR, giving one entry per CDR3 protein. Of about 180,000 distinct CDR3 sequences listed, about 31% are singletons. The sample was whole blood, taken in connection with sensitization to the hapten diphenylcyclopropenone (DPC). All receptors come from a woman aged 25 to 45 with alopecia areata. Some clones in this sample may be carry-over from other donors' samples. CDR3s include the opening cysteine and the closing phenylalanine or tryptophan. A D gene is named only where the DNA matches it firmly. Where a row states a size, it is once, few, many or the class of an expanded clone; other rows omit it.

D: .
V: TRBV28
J: TRBJ1-2
size: .
CDR3: CAGQAGSNYGYTF
DNA: TGTGCCGGGCAAGCGGGGAGTAACTATGGCTACACCTTC

D: .
V: TRBV7-9
J: TRBJ2-2
size: few
CDR3: CASSPRDSPGGELFF
DNA: TGTGCCAGCAGCCCCCGGGACTCCCCAGGAGGGGAGCTGTTTTTT

D: .
V: TRBV4-1
J: TRBJ2-1
size: once
CDR3: CASSQPGRLSYNEQFF
DNA: TGCGCCAGCAGCCAACCCGGGCGTCTCTCCTACAATGAGCAGTTCTTC

D: TRBD1
V: TRBV6-1
J: TRBJ2-2
size: .
CDR3: CASMDRRNTGELFF
DNA: TGTGCCAGCATGGACAGGCGAAACACCGGGGAGCTGTTTTTT

D: .
V: TRBV28
J: TRBJ2-7
size: .
CDR3: CASSLQVYYEQYF
DNA: TGTGCCAGCAGCCTGCAGGTCTACTACGAGCAGTACTTC

D: TRBD2
V: TRBV11-2
J: TRBJ2-3
size: few
CDR3: CANSGGPSTDTQYF
DNA: TGTGCCAATTCGGGGGGTCCTAGCACAGATACGCAGTATTTT

D: .
V: TRBV28
J: TRBJ1-1
size: .
CDR3: CASSTGHTEAFF
DNA: TGTGCCAGCAGTACAGGGCACACTGAAGCTTTCTTT

D: .
V: TRBV3-1
J: TRBJ2-1
size: .
CDR3: CASSQTAGGEQFF
DNA: TGTGCCAGCAGCCAGACCGCTGGAGGTGAGCAGTTCTTC

D: .
V: TRBV15
J: TRBJ2-1
size: few
CDR3: CATSKGVPYNEQFF
DNA: TGTGCCACCAGCAAGGGCGTTCCCTACAATGAGCAGTTCTTC

D: .
V: TRBV29-1
J: TRBJ2-1
size: .
CDR3: CSVEDRSVEQFF
DNA: TGCAGCGTTGAAGATCGATCCGTTGAGCAGTTCTTC

D: .
V: TRBV11-2
J: TRBJ2-2
size: .
CDR3: CASSLGVAGTGELFF
DNA: TGTGCCAGCAGCTTAGGGGTAGCAGGGACCGGGGAGCTGTTTTTT

D: .
V: TRBV7-2
J: TRBJ1-1
size: few
CDR3: CASSFSGSTEAFF
DNA: TGTGCCAGCAGCTTCTCGGGGTCCACTGAAGCTTTCTTT

D: .
V: TRBV6-2/TRBV6-3
J: TRBJ1-5
size: .
CDR3: CASNQIRDQPQHF
DNA: TGTGCCAGCAACCAAATACGCGATCAGCCCCAGCATTTT

D: TRBD1
V: TRBV28
J: TRBJ1-5
size: few
CDR3: CASSFWDRVGNQPQHF
DNA: TGTGCCAGCAGTTTTTGGGACAGGGTAGGCAATCAGCCCCAGCATTTT

D: .
V: TRBV7-2
J: TRBJ2-7
size: .
CDR3: CASSLAGWKRTYEQYF
DNA: TGTGCCAGCAGCTTAGCGGGGTGGAAAAGGACCTACGAGCAGTACTTC

D: TRBD2
V: TRBV7-2
J: TRBJ2-3
size: .
CDR3: CASSVGLAGKDTQYF
DNA: TGTGCCAGCAGCGTGGGACTAGCGGGGAAGGATACGCAGTATTTT

D: .
V: TRBV20-1
J: TRBJ1-1
size: many
CDR3: CSARAAGMNTEAFF
DNA: TGCAGTGCTAGAGCCGCAGGGATGAACACTGAAGCTTTCTTT

D: .
V: TRBV29-1
J: TRBJ2-4
size: few
CDR3: CSVSTVGINIQYF
DNA: TGCAGCGTTTCAACAGTAGGGATTAACATTCAGTACTTC

D: .
V: TRBV29-1
J: TRBJ2-7
size: few
CDR3: CSVQISSYEQYF
DNA: TGCAGCGTTCAAATTAGCTCCTACGAGCAGTACTTC

D: .
V: TRBV7-2
J: TRBJ1-2
size: few
CDR3: CASSLVGGGDYGYTF
DNA: TGTGCCAGCAGCTTAGTCGGTGGAGGGGACTATGGCTACACCTTC

D: TRBD2
V: TRBV20-1
J: TRBJ2-7
size: .
CDR3: CSAARSGGSYEQYF
DNA: TGCAGTGCCGCCCGTAGCGGGGGCTCCTACGAGCAGTACTTC

D: .
V: TRBV28
J: TRBJ1-5
size: many
CDR3: CASSLRQGGRLDQPQHF
DNA: TGTGCCAGCAGTTTAAGGCAGGGCGGCCGTTTGGATCAGCCCCAGCATTTT

D: .
V: TRBV10-1
J: TRBJ2-3
size: once
CDR3: CASSGPQGTDTQYF
DNA: TGCGCCAGCAGTGGCCCCCAAGGGACAGATACGCAGTATTTT

D: .
V: TRBV6-2/TRBV6-3
J: TRBJ2-1
size: .
CDR3: CASSRTSWSYNEQFF
DNA: TGTGCCAGCAGTCGCACTAGTTGGTCCTACAATGAGCAGTTCTTC

D: .
V: TRBV28
J: TRBJ2-3
size: few
CDR3: CASSLTQGYTQYF
DNA: TGTGCCAGCAGTCTTACGCAGGGTTATACGCAGTATTTT

D: .
V: TRBV13
J: TRBJ2-3
size: few
CDR3: CASSGVWTETLTDTQYF
DNA: TGTGCCAGCAGCGGGGTCTGGACGGAGACCCTCACAGATACGCAGTATTTT

D: .
V: TRBV29-1
J: TRBJ2-3
size: once
CDR3: CSVETPPGTDTQYF
DNA: TGCAGCGTTGAAACACCTCCCGGGACAGATACGCAGTATTTT

D: TRBD1
V: TRBV29-1
J: TRBJ2-1
size: once
CDR3: CSVDRTGFHEQFF
DNA: TGCAGCGTAGACCGGACAGGGTTCCATGAGCAGTTCTTC

D: TRBD1
V: TRBV6-2/TRBV6-3
J: TRBJ1-5
size: .
CDR3: CASSYVQGLLNQPQHF
DNA: TGTGCCAGCAGTTACGTACAGGGGCTTCTCAATCAGCCCCAGCATTTT

D: .
V: TRBV18
J: TRBJ2-1
size: few
CDR3: CASSPQGPYNEQFF
DNA: TGTGCCAGCTCACCCCAGGGGCCCTACAATGAGCAGTTCTTC

D: .
V: TRBV29-1
J: TRBJ2-1
size: few
CDR3: CSVGGTSYNEQFF
DNA: TGCAGCGTTGGCGGGACCTCCTACAATGAGCAGTTCTTC

D: .
V: TRBV4-3
J: TRBJ1-6
size: .
CDR3: CASSQDGTAASPLHF
DNA: TGCGCCAGCAGCCAAGATGGGACCGCCGCTTCGCCCCTCCACTTT

D: .
V: TRBV28
J: TRBJ2-1
size: once
CDR3: CASGRGSYNEQFF
DNA: TGTGCCAGCGGACGGGGCTCCTACAATGAGCAGTTCTTC

D: .
V: TRBV5-1
J: TRBJ1-2
size: .
CDR3: CASSSTLRYGYTF
DNA: TGCGCCAGCAGCTCCACGTTGCGATATGGCTACACCTTC

D: TRBD1
V: TRBV24-1
J: TRBJ1-1
size: .
CDR3: CATSDPGRDRDEAFF
DNA: TGTGCCACCAGTGATCCGGGACGGGACAGGGACGAAGCTTTCTTT

D: .
V: TRBV6-2/TRBV6-3
J: TRBJ1-2
size: .
CDR3: CASTRDSLYGYTF
DNA: TGTGCCAGCACCCGGGATTCCCTCTATGGCTACACCTTC

D: TRBD1
V: TRBV6-1
J: TRBJ1-5
size: .
CDR3: CASSDGIRGHQPQHF
DNA: TGTGCCAGCAGTGACGGGATAAGGGGGCATCAGCCCCAGCATTTT

D: .
V: TRBV4-2
J: TRBJ2-7
size: few
CDR3: CASSQDTDSYEQYF
DNA: TGTGCCAGCAGCCAAGATACGGACTCCTACGAGCAGTACTTC

D: TRBD1
V: TRBV2
J: TRBJ1-6
size: .
CDR3: CASSEGQYSNSPLHF
DNA: TGTGCCAGCAGTGAGGGACAGTACAGTAATTCACCCCTCCACTTT

D: .
V: TRBV28
J: TRBJ2-1
size: few
CDR3: CASQRGVEQFF
DNA: TGTGCCAGTCAGAGGGGGGTTGAGCAGTTCTTC

D: .
V: TRBV11-1
J: TRBJ2-6
size: few
CDR3: CASSFGARAGANVLTF
DNA: TGTGCCAGCAGCTTTGGTGCGAGGGCTGGGGCCAACGTCCTGACTTTC

D: .
V: TRBV11-1
J: TRBJ2-1
size: few
CDR3: CASSLGQAYNEQFF
DNA: TGTGCCAGCAGCTTGGGGCAGGCCTACAATGAGCAGTTCTTC

D: .
V: TRBV15
J: TRBJ2-1
size: once
CDR3: CATSRTELREQFF
DNA: TGTGCCACCAGCAGAACTGAGCTCCGTGAGCAGTTCTTC

D: TRBD1
V: TRBV20-1
J: TRBJ1-1
size: .
CDR3: CSARVTGENTEAFF
DNA: TGCAGTGCTAGAGTAACAGGGGAGAACACTGAAGCTTTCTTT

D: TRBD2
V: TRBV7-2
J: TRBJ2-3
size: .
CDR3: CASSLGGTIITDTQYF
DNA: TGTGCCAGCAGCTTAGGAGGGACTATTATCACAGATACGCAGTATTTT

D: TRBD2
V: TRBV20-1
J: TRBJ2-2
size: .
CDR3: CSARGGGGSGRRNTGELFF
DNA: TGCAGTGCTAGAGGGGGAGGGGGTAGCGGGAGAAGGAACACCGGGGAGCTGTTTTTT

D: TRBD1
V: TRBV11-2
J: TRBJ1-6
size: few
CDR3: CASSSNLGTGNNSPLHF
DNA: TGTGCCAGCAGCTCCAATCTCGGGACAGGGAATAATTCACCCCTCCACTTT

D: .
V: TRBV7-2
J: TRBJ2-3
size: few
CDR3: CASRAGTGTDTQYF
DNA: TGTGCCAGCAGGGCCGGGACTGGAACAGATACGCAGTATTTT

D: TRBD2
V: TRBV7-3
J: TRBJ2-3
size: many
CDR3: CASSLSGRSTDTQYF
DNA: TGTGCCAGCAGCCTTAGCGGGAGGAGCACAGATACGCAGTATTTT

D: .
V: TRBV7-2
J: TRBJ2-7
size: .
CDR3: CASSLEPYTKPYEQYF
DNA: TGTGCCAGCAGCTTAGAACCTTATACGAAACCCTACGAGCAGTACTTC

D: TRBD1
V: TRBV9
J: TRBJ2-1
size: .
CDR3: CASSLQGASNYNEQFF
DNA: TGTGCCAGCAGCCTACAGGGGGCAAGTAACTACAATGAGCAGTTCTTC

D: .
V: TRBV6-2/TRBV6-3
J: TRBJ1-6
size: .
CDR3: CASSSVSPLHF
DNA: TGTGCCAGCAGTTCCGTGTCTCCCCTCCACTTT

D: .
V: TRBV7-2
J: TRBJ2-5
size: .
CDR3: CASSWTAQETQYF
DNA: TGTGCCAGCAGCTGGACAGCACAAGAGACCCAGTACTTC